Sequencing of this T cell receptor (beta chain) was carried out in a study of T cell responses to AZD1222 COVID-19 vaccine. The wider study: The study pooled second doses at about 4 or about 12 weeks. The study, taken as a whole, reports: Within unmutated variant regions lay the reported targets of nearly half of spike-specific TCRs.

As for this clone: Its antigen is not identified.

Germline V gene lookup returns CDR1 SGHNT and CDR2 YYREEE (reference sequence). The CDR3 is 13 amino acids. Trimming pared 3 bases from V and 5 bases from J, leaving 12 bases between. This table comes from immunoSEQ multiplex PCR, and its TCRdb copy is limited to in-frame clones, with some not included. Among 180,000 or so clones listed, just over 90% were seen once. The rearrangement uses TRBV5-4 and TRBJ2-7; the D gene is possibly TRBD2 (5 bases). The receptor was derived from an adult in good health. The sample consisted of peripheral blood, taken on day 0 of AZD1222 vaccination. CDR3 nucleotide sequence: TGTGCCAGCAGCTGGGAGTTGGTCCACGAGCAGTACTTC. This gives the protein CASSWELVHEQYF. Full variable domain (missing parts from reference TRBV5-4 and TRBJ2-7): ETGVTQSPTHLIKTRGQQVTLRCSSQSGHNTVSWYQQALGQGPQFIFQYYREEENGRGNFPPRFSGLQFPNYSSELNVNALELDDSALYLCASSWELVHEQYFGPGTRLTVT.